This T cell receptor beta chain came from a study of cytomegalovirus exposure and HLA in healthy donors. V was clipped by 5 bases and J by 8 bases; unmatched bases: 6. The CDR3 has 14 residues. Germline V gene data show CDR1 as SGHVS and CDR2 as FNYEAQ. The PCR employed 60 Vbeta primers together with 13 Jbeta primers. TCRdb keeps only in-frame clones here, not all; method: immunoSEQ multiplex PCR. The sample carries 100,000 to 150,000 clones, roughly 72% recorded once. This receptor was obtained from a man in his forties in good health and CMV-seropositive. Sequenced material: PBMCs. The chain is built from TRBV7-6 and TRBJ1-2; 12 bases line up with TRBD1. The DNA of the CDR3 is TGTGCCAGCAGCCAGGGACAGGGGGCTCGGGGCTACACCTTC. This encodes CASSQGQGARGYTF.